This TCR beta chain stems from a study (dated by TCRdb to the mid-2010s). Background for the entire study: The study examined whether tumor-infiltrating Tregs in breast cancer are drawn from blood Tregs or arise in situ by conversion from other CD4+ T cell subsets. General study outcomes and caveats: Tumor-infiltrating Treg TCR alpha and beta sequences overlapped most with tumor naive CD4+ T cells, then with blood naive CD4+ T cells. Tumor memory CD4+ T cell TCR gene usage clustered with blood and lymph node memory CD4+ cells and lymph node naive CD4+ cells. Validation in the larger cohort was restricted to a single TCR beta V-J rearrangement rather than whole repertoires.

In this sample, this clonotype turned up once. This receptor's antigen is unknown. Base quality data are lacking; no much larger clone is found one base away. One read provides weak support. Full-length TCR variable regions were amplified by 5' RACE PCR with constant-region reverse primers, and semi-nested PCR with Nested Universal Primer A was subsequently performed. The ReliaPrep RNA Cell Miniprep System was used to extract total RNA, which was then reverse transcribed into 5'RACE-ready cDNA with the SMARTer RACE 5'/3' Kit. Multiplex adaptors were used to barcode full-length TCR alpha and beta libraries, and the barcoded libraries were sequenced on an Illumina MiSeq. Per the original workflow: For each of nine subset-tissue groups, sequencing data from the five patients were pooled, and the groups were then compared using unsupervised clustering of TCR gene usage. The Morisita-Horn index was used to calculate repertoire similarity, with shared sequences weighted according to their contribution to each repertoire. Starting from the raw public reads, TCRdb applied fastp trimming at Q25, assembled clones with MiXCR and retained in-frame beta chains. Every entry covers one CDR3 protein and lists the most common genes and DNA from its rows. Clone size and V and J calls follow TCRdb, not the original study. For this sample there are about 62,000 distinct CDR3 sequences; around 30% appear just once. Around 2% of the sample is taken by the ten largest.

The Miltenyi Naive CD4+ T Cell Isolation kit was used to purify naive CD4+ T cells, and Tregs were depleted with CD25 microbeads. Tregs, naive and memory CD4+ T cells from tumor, blood and ipsilateral draining lymph nodes of five breast cancer patients underwent full-length TCR alpha and beta sequencing. Tumor tissue and lymph nodes obtained by ipsilateral axillary dissection were perfused with PBS, cut into small pieces and digested using collagenase I and hyaluronidase. A purity exceeding 90% was confirmed by FACS for the sorted cell populations. The germline V gene (reference sequence) yields MNHNY for CDR1 and SVGAGI for CDR2. The CDR3 runs 15 amino acids, cysteine and phenylalanine included. The sequence is cut down to CDR3 DNA, 45 bases in frame from base 1. Trimmed from V: 4 bases; trimmed from J: 2 bases; junction bases lacking a gene match: 2.

What was sequenced was tumor-infiltrating naive CD4+ T cells sorted from the breast tumor. In light of the paper, this sample's cell subset or site label describes: naive CD4+ T cells, CD4+CD45RA+CD25-. This chain joins TRBV6-6 to TRBJ2-1, and 10 junctional nucleotides match TRBD2. The source of this sequence is a female donor with breast cancer. The CDR3 protein: CASSSSGGAYNEQFF. The bases read TGTGCCAGCAGTTCAAGCGGGGGGGCCTACAATGAGCAGTTCTTC.